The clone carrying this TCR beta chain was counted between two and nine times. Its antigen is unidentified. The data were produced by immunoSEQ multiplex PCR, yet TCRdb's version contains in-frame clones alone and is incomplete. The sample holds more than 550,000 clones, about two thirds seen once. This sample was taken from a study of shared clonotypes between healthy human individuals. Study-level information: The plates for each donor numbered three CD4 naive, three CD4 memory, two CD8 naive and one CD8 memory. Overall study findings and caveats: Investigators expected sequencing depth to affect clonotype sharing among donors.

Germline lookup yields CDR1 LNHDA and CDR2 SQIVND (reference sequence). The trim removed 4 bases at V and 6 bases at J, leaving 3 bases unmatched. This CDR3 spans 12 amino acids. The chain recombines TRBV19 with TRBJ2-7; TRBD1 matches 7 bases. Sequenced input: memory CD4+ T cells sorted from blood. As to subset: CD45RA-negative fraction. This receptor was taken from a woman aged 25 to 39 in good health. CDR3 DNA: TGTGCCAGTAGTAGACAGGGATCCGAGCAGTACTTC. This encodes CASSRQGSEQYF.